One and the same sample provided the 28 T cell receptor beta chains below, sequenced in a study of blood T cell repertoires in COVID-19. Libraries were prepared by immunoSEQ multiplex PCR; TCRdb keeps only in-frame clonotypes and omits some of them. The data contain around 47,000 clones, around 90% of them singletons. What was sequenced was peripheral blood. The receptors originated from a man aged 45-65 years with active COVID-19.

CDR3 loop: CASRGRGVGEKLFF. As DNA, the CDR3 is TGTGCCAGCAGGGGGAGGGGGGTCGGGGAAAAACTGTTTTTT. The rearrangement uses TRBV27 and TRBJ1-4, with D maybe TRBD1 (6 bases). Germline values: CDR1 MNHEY, CDR2 SMNVEV (reference sequence). CDR3 length equals 14 residues. Deletions cut 6 bases from V and 8 bases from J, with 16 bases between.

The chain links TRBV18 to TRBJ2-5; 8 bases are a match to TRBD1. The CDR3 covers 14 residues. J lost 3 bases, V lost 1 base, and 1 base had no gene match. Germline CDR1 reads KGHSH; CDR2 reads LQKENI. DNA for the CDR3: TGTGCCAGCTCACCACGGACAGGGAAAGAGACCCAGTACTTC. Translating it yields CASSPRTGKETQYF.

This sequence joins TRBV27 and TRBJ2-3, with D maybe TRBD1 (6 bases). The CDR3 length is 16 residues. The germline V gene encodes CDR1 MNHEY and CDR2 SMNVEV (reference sequence). V dropped 0 bases and J dropped 4 bases, with 14 bases sitting between them. For the CDR3, the DNA is TGTGCCAGCAGTTTATCGGCAGGGGCCGGGGCAGATACGCAGTATTTT. It specifies CASSLSAGAGADTQYF.

This chain uses TRBV18 with TRBJ1-2; perhaps TRBD1 as D (6 bases). The germline gives CDR1 KGHSH, CDR2 LQKENI. Deletions cut 0 bases from V and 4 bases from J, with 15 bases between. The CDR3 extends over 16 amino acids. The CDR3 region has the DNA TGTGCCAGCTCACCACCGTCAAGCCCAGGGGTCTATGGCTACACCTTC. Encoded protein: CASSPPSSPGVYGYTF.

V gene TRBV9 combines with J gene TRBJ1-1; 8 bases line up with TRBD1. The CDR3 is 15 residues long. CDR1 is SGDLS, CDR2 YYNGEE, per germline. V gave up 0 bases and J gave up 1 base; unmatched junction bases: 2. The CDR3 reads CASSVEGTGNTEAFF. The CDR3, as DNA: TGTGCCAGCAGCGTAGAGGGGACAGGGAACACTGAAGCTTTCTTT.

The rearrangement links TRBV4-1 to TRBJ2-2; 8 nucleotides agree with TRBD2. Germline V gene lookup returns CDR1 MGHRA and CDR2 YSYEKL. The CDR3 consists of 17 residues. The junction had 10 bases not matched to a gene; V was cut back by 1 base and J by 6 bases. The DNA for the CDR3 is TGCGCCAGCAGCCAAGCTTTTGCGGGGGGAGGGGCCGGGGAGCTGTTTTTT. Translating gives CASSQAFAGGGAGELFF.

V gene TRBV28 combines with J gene TRBJ2-1; TRBD2 might be the D (5 bases). V was trimmed by 8 bases and J by 5 bases, leaving 13 bases between them. The CDR3 has 13 residues. The germline V gene has CDR1 MDHEN and CDR2 SYDVKM. The CDR3 DNA sequence: TGTGCCAGCCTATCGGACGGGAACAATGAGCAGTTCTTC. Protein sequence: CASLSDGNNEQFF.

For the CDR3, the DNA is TGTGCCAGCTCACCGGGGAGGGAGTACACCGGGGAGCTGTTTTTT. It is translated as CASSPGREYTGELFF. V gene TRBV18 combines with J gene TRBJ2-2, with 7 bases lining up with TRBD2. CDR3 length equals 15 residues. Per the germline V gene, CDR1 is KGHSH and CDR2 is LQKENI. V dropped 3 bases and J dropped 3; count of bases not matched to a gene: 4. The entire variable domain, with the rest obtained from reference TRBV18 and TRBJ2-2, is as follows: NAGVMQNPRHLVRRRGQEARLRCSPMKGHSHVYWYRQLPEEGLKFMVYLQKENIIDESGMPKERFSAEFPKEGPSILRIQQVVRGDSAAYFCASSPGREYTGELFFGEGSRLTVL.

The chain has TRBV19 and TRBJ1-1, with D perhaps matching TRBD1 (5 bases). The CDR3 length is 14 residues. V lost 5 bases to trimming and J lost 1 base, with 11 bases between them. Germline CDR1 is LNHDA and CDR2 is SQIVND (reference sequence). CDR3 in DNA: TGTGCCAGTAGTGAGGTCGGGGGGAACACTGAAGCTTTCTTT. Encoded protein: CASSEVGGNTEAFF.

This rearrangement joins TRBV27 to TRBJ2-4, with a weak D call TRBD1 (6 bases). The CDR3 has 15 amino acids. Per the germline V gene, CDR1 is MNHEY and CDR2 is SMNVEV (reference sequence). V lost 6 bases, J lost 3 bases, and 15 bases lay in between. The CDR3: CASRSQGAGKNIQYF. The CDR3, as DNA: TGTGCCAGCAGGTCACAGGGAGCTGGCAAAAACATTCAGTACTTC.

CDR3 coding DNA: TGTGCCAGTAGTCCAAGGCAGGGCAGAACTGAAGCTTTCTTT. This encodes CASSPRQGRTEAFF. The chain is built from TRBV19 and TRBJ1-1; TRBD1 is a possible D gene (5 bases). V shed 5 bases and J shed 5 bases, with 15 bases lying between them. Germline V gives CDR1 LNHDA, CDR2 SQIVND (reference sequence). This CDR3 has 14 amino acids.

CDR3 sequence (DNA): TGTGCCAGCAGTTACCGGGACAGGTTCTCCTACGAGCAGTACTTC. Amino acids: CASSYRDRFSYEQYF. The chain links TRBV6-5 to TRBJ2-7; 8 positions agree with TRBD1. V shed 2 bases and J 0 bases; nucleotides not matched to a gene: 3. The CDR3 is 15 amino acids. The germline CDR1 and CDR2 sequences are MNHEY and SVGAGI.

The chain couples TRBV18 to TRBJ2-7, with 7 bases fitting TRBD2. The germline V gene has CDR1 KGHSH and CDR2 LQKENI. CDR3 length equals 15 residues. V lost 6 bases, J lost 0 bases, and 8 bases stayed unmatched. DNA for the CDR3: TGTGCCAGCTCTCCTAGCGGTGAAAGCTCCTACGAGCAGTACTTC. Protein sequence: CASSPSGESSYEQYF.

Only a few counts were recorded for this clone. The V and J genes are TRBV5-1 and TRBJ1-6; perhaps TRBD1 as D (5 bases). This CDR3 has 15 residues. V lost 5 bases and J 9 bases, leaving 18 bases between the germline ends. Germline V gene data show CDR1 as SGHRS and CDR2 as YFSETQ. The CDR3 DNA sequence: TGCGCCAGCAGTTTCGGAGGGGTTGAGGGTTCACCCCTCCACTTT. Amino acid sequence: CASSFGGVEGSPLHF.

V usage is TRBV11-2 and J usage is TRBJ1-6; the D is unclear. Per germline, CDR1 SGHAT and CDR2 FQNNGV. Trimming removed 6 bases at V and 3 bases at J, with 9 bases between. This CDR3 has 14 residues. The CDR3 here is CASSTGSYNSPLHF. Written as DNA, the CDR3 is TGTGCCAGCAGTACCGGGAGCTATAATTCACCCCTCCACTTT.

V gene TRBV5-1 combines with J gene TRBJ2-7; D is perhaps TRBD2 (6 bases). V lost 5 bases and J lost 3, with 18 bases in between. CDR3 length: 15 amino acids. Per germline, CDR1 SGHRS and CDR2 YFSETQ. DNA of the CDR3: TGCGCCAGCAGACTGGGGAGGAGCCCCCACTACGAGCAGTACTTC. Protein product: CASRLGRSPHYEQYF.

This clone appeared a few times. This rearrangement joins TRBV2 to TRBJ2-5, with a tentative D call TRBD2 (6 bases). CDR3 length: 13 amino acids. V lost 6 bases and J 5 bases, leaving 13 bases between the germline ends. Germline V lookup: CDR1 SNHLY, CDR2 FYNNEI. The DNA of the CDR3 is TGTGCCAGCAGGCCAACGGGAGCGGAGACCCAGTACTTC. Translation gives CASRPTGAETQYF.

The V gene is TRBV10-3, the J gene TRBJ1-1; D not resolved. Trimming removed 0 bases from V and 4 bases from J, with 12 bases in between. The CDR3 has 15 residues. Germline V gives CDR1 ENHRY, CDR2 SYGVKD. The CDR3 DNA follows: TGTGCCATCAGTGAGTCAGCTGCGGAGGGCACTGAAGCTTTCTTT. The encoded protein is CAISESAAEGTEAFF.

The chain employs TRBV6-2 or TRBV6-3 and TRBJ2-7; D uncertain. Trimming removed 5 bases from V and 3 bases from J, with 8 bases in between. Germline values: CDR1 MNHEY, CDR2 SVGEGT. This CDR3 region has 12 residues. The CDR3 sequence: CASSISDYEQYF. For the CDR3, the DNA is TGTGCCAGCAGTATCAGCGACTACGAGCAGTACTTC.

The genes are TRBV5-1 and TRBJ2-3, with D possibly TRBD2 on 5 matching bases. Germline V gene sequence: CDR1 SGHRS, CDR2 YFSETQ. This CDR3 is 16 amino acids long. V was clipped by 2 bases and J by 1 base, with 14 bases between them. The CDR3 coding sequence is TGCGCCAGCAGCTTCTCTCAGAGTAGCGGCACAGATACGCAGTATTTT. It yields the protein CASSFSQSSGTDTQYF.

This chain links TRBV18 with TRBJ1-6; 7 positions match TRBD1. After removal of 2 bases from V and 10 bases from J, the junction contained 5 bases not matched to a gene. Germline V gene lookup returns CDR1 KGHSH and CDR2 LQKENI. There are 14 residues in the CDR3. CDR3: CASSPNRGYSPLHF. The CDR3 nucleotides read TGTGCCAGCTCACCAAACAGGGGATACTCACCCCTCCACTTT.

V and J are TRBV25-1 and TRBJ1-2; perhaps TRBD1 as D (5 bases). The ends were cut back, 5 bases at V and 4 bases at J, with 14 bases in the middle. Germline CDR1 MGHDK, CDR2 SYGVNS. This CDR3 comprises 14 residues. DNA for the CDR3: TGTGCCAGCAGTACGCAGGGCCTTGGCTATGGCTACACCTTC. It encodes CASSTQGLGYGYTF.

The chain couples TRBV5-1 to TRBJ2-6; 8 bases are a match to TRBD1. This CDR3 contains 16 residues. Germline V lookup: CDR1 SGHRS, CDR2 YFSETQ. V shed 1 base, J shed 4 bases, and the junction held 4 bases outside the gene matches. The CDR3 DNA follows: TGCGCCAGCAGCTTGCGGACAGGGCCCGGGGCCAACGTCCTGACTTTC. It encodes CASSLRTGPGANVLTF.

The genes are TRBV3-1 (or the pseudogene TRBV3-2) and TRBJ2-1; TRBD2 matches at 14 bases. This CDR3 is 17 amino acids long. J gave up 7 bases and V 4 bases, and 9 bases lay outside the gene matches. CDR1 and CDR2 (germline): LGHDT, YNNKEL (reference sequence). CDR3 nucleotide sequence: TGTGCCAGCAGCCTGAGACTAGCGGGAGGGAGAGGGAATGAGCAGTTCTTC. Translation gives CASSLRLAGGRGNEQFF.

This rearrangement joins TRBV15 to TRBJ1-1, with 7 bases identical to TRBD1. With V trimmed by 2 bases and J by 4 bases, 10 bases remained unmatched. The CDR3 is 16 residues long. In germline, CDR1 is LNHNV, CDR2 YYDKDF (reference sequence). The chain's CDR3 is CATSRPWGTASTEAFF. CDR3 nucleotide sequence: TGTGCCACCAGCAGACCTTGGGGGACAGCCAGCACTGAAGCTTTCTTT.

This clone occurred a few times. The rearrangement uses TRBV18 and TRBJ1-5; D is perhaps TRBD1 (6 bases). Germline CDR1 KGHSH, CDR2 LQKENI. The CDR3 covers 19 residues. V was shortened by 3 bases and J by 0 bases, with 21 bases between the two germline ends. The CDR3 DNA reads TGTGCCAGCTCACCTTCGCCACGGACAGCTAGGTATAGCAATCAGCCCCAGCATTTT. It is translated as CASSPSPRTARYSNQPQHF.

The chain links TRBV2 to TRBJ2-7; possible D gene TRBD1, 6 bases. V was shortened by 8 bases and J by 3 bases, with 14 bases between the two germline ends. Germline V gene lookup returns CDR1 SNHLY and CDR2 FYNNEI. This CDR3 contains 13 residues. CDR3 region: CASAEGGVYEQYF. CDR3 nucleotide sequence: TGTGCCAGCGCCGAAGGGGGTGTCTACGAGCAGTACTTC.

This chain connects TRBV2 to TRBJ2-3; 8 nucleotides align to TRBD2. The CDR3 has 14 residues. V dropped 6 bases and J dropped 3; count of bases not matched to a gene: 5. CDR1 is SNHLY and CDR2 is FYNNEI in the germline V gene. The CDR3 sequence is CASRTGLGTDTQYF. CDR3 nucleotides: TGTGCCAGCAGGACGGGACTAGGAACAGATACGCAGTATTTT.